This T cell receptor (beta chain) came from a study of Ad26.COV2.S vaccination and SARS-CoV-2 variants. A note on this clone: The antigen is not known.

CDR1 SGHVS and CDR2 FNYEAQ come from the germline V gene. Trimming took off 5 bases at V and 8 bases at J, with 15 bases between the two ends. This CDR3 spans 13 amino acids. General study findings and limits: Substantial breadth was reported for post-vaccination spike-specific CD8+ and CD4+ T cells. Participants given vaccine showed non-spike TCR breadth similar to that of placebo recipients. TCR breadth and depth analyses may have underestimated total T cell responses.

Profiled with immunoSEQ multiplex PCR; TCRdb holds only in-frame clones, not every one. The sample holds 180,000 or so clones, around nine tenths seen once. This chain joins TRBV7-6 and TRBJ1-2; the D gene is possibly TRBD1 (5 bases). This receptor was taken from a human donor who had recovered from COVID-19. The input for sequencing was peripheral blood, taken after recovery from COVID-19. In DNA, the CDR3 is TGTGCCAGCAGCATCGGGGGGTATCAAGGCTACACCTTC. Its translation: CASSIGGYQGYTF.